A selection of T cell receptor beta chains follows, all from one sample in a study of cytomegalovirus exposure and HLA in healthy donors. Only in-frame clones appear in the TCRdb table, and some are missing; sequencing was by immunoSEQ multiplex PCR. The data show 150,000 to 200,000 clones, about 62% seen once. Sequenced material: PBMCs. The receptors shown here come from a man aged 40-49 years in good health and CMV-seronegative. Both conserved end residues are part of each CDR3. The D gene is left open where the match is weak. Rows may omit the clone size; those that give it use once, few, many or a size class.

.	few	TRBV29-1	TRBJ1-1	TGCAGCTCCGGGACATTCAGGAGCACTGAAGCTTTCTTT	CSSGTFRSTEAFF
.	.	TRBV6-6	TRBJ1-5	TGTGCCAGCAGTTACGGGCTAACAACCTTCCCCGAACCCCAGCATTTT	CASSYGLTTFPEPQHF
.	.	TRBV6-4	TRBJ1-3	TGTGCCAGCAGCAGGCGGGTTGGAAACACCATATATTTT	CASSRRVGNTIYF
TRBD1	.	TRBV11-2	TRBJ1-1	TGTGCCAGCAGCTTGGACAGGGAGACTGAAGCTTTCTTT	CASSLDRETEAFF
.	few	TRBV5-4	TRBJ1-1	TGTGCCAGCAGCTTGCAATCGGGAAGAACGACTGAAGCTTTCTTT	CASSLQSGRTTEAFF
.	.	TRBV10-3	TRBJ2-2	TGTGCCATCAGTGAGTCGACACCCCCGAACACCGGGGAGCTGTTTTTT	CAISESTPPNTGELFF
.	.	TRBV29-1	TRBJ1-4	TGCAGCGTTGAAACAGGGCCTAATGAAAAACTGTTTTTT	CSVETGPNEKLFF
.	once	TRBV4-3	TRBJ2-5	TGCGCCAGCAGCCAAGAAGACAACCAAGAGACCCAGTACTTC	CASSQEDNQETQYF
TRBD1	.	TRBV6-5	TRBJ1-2	TGTGCCAGCAGCGACAGTGACAGGGCCTACTATGGCTACACCTTC	CASSDSDRAYYGYTF
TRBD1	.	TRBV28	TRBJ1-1	TGTGCCAGCAGTCCCACGGACAGGGGGCCCACTGAAGCTTTCTTT	CASSPTDRGPTEAFF
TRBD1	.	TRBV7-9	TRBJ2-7	TGTGCCAGCAGCCATCTAAGAACCGACAGGGGGCACGAGCAGTACTTC	CASSHLRTDRGHEQYF
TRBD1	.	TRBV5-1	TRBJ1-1	TGCGCCAGCAGCTTTCGACAGGGCAATGAAGCTTTCTTT	CASSFRQGNEAFF
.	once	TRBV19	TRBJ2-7	TGTGCCACTAAACCCGGCAGGGGGGTCGGAGAGCAGTACTTC	CATKPGRGVGEQYF
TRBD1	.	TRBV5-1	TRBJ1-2	TGCGCCAGCAGCTTACCCAGGACAGGGGATGCCTATGGCTACACCTTC	CASSLPRTGDAYGYTF
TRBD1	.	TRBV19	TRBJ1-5	TGTGCCAGTAGAGGCACAGGGGGCGAAGGTCAGCCCCAGCATTTT	CASRGTGGEGQPQHF
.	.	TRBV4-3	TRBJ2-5	TGCGCCAGCAGCCGGGAACAGGGATGGTGGGAGCAGTACTTC	CASSREQGWWEQYF
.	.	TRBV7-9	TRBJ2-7	TGTGCCAGCAGCTCCAGGCTACCTAACGAGCAGTACTTC	CASSSRLPNEQYF
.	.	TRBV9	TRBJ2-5	TGTGCCAGCGGGGATGGCCGAGGGAGTAGGGAGACCCAGTACTTC	CASGDGRGSRETQYF
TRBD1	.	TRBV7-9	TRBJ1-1	TGTGCCAGCAGCCCTCCGCGGGCACAGGGGATGAACACTGAAGCTTTCTTT	CASSPPRAQGMNTEAFF
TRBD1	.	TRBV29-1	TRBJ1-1	TGCAGCGTTGCCAGGGTTGGAACAGGGGCCCAGATCACTGAAGCTTTCTTT	CSVARVGTGAQITEAFF
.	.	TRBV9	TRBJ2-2	TGTGCCAGCAGCCCTTTGTGGAGTCCTAACACCGGGGAGCTGTTTTTT	CASSPLWSPNTGELFF
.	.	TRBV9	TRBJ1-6	TGTGCCAGCAGCGTCAGGGCATATAATTCACCCCTCCACTTT	CASSVRAYNSPLHF
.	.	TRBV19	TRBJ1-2	TGTGCCAGTAGGGGAACACAGGAAAACTATGGCTACACCTTC	CASRGTQENYGYTF
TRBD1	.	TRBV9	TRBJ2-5	TGTGCCAGCAGCGTGACGGACAGGGAAGAGACCCAGTACTTC	CASSVTDREETQYF
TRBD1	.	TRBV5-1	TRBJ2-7	TGCGCCAGCAGCTCGCAGGGGGACCAGGGAATGTACGAGCAGTACTTC	CASSSQGDQGMYEQYF
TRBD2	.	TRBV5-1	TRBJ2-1	TGCGCCAGCAGCGATGCTAGCGGGGCCTACAATGAGCAGTTCTTC	CASSDASGAYNEQFF
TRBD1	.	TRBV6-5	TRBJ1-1	TGTGCCAGCAGATTGGGACAGGGGAACGAAGCTTTCTTT	CASRLGQGNEAFF
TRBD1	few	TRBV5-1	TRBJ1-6	TGCGCCAGCAGCTTGGGGGACAGGGTCAGTTCACCCCTCCACTTT	CASSLGDRVSSPLHF
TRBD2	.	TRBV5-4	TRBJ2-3	TGTGCCAGCAGCTTGTACCTAGCGGGGGACACAGATACGCAGTATTTT	CASSLYLAGDTDTQYF
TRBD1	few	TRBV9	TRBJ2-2	TGTGCCAGCAGCTTGACAGGGGCGGTGTCCGGGGAGCTGTTTTTT	CASSLTGAVSGELFF
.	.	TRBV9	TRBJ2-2	TGTACCAGCAGCTTTGGACTAATGAACACCGGGGAGCTGTTTTTT	CTSSFGLMNTGELFF
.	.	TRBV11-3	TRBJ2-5	TGTGCCAGCAGCTTAGATGGCCAGGAAGGGACCCAGTACTTC	CASSLDGQEGTQYF
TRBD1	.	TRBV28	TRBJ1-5	TGTGCCAGCAGTTTATACCCCCGGACAGGACAGAGCAATCAGCCCCAGCATTTT	CASSLYPRTGQSNQPQHF
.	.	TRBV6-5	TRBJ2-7	TGTGCCAGCAGACAGACAGGCTACATCTCCGAGCAGTACTTC	CASRQTGYISEQYF